This TCR beta chain is drawn from a study of blood T cell repertoires in COVID-19. TCRdb's table, derived via immunoSEQ multiplex PCR, lists solely in-frame clones and lacks some. In the table there are hundreds of thousands of clones, roughly 91% of which are singletons. Trimming stripped 5 bases from V and 6 bases from J, with 11 bases between. CDR3 length: 13 residues. Germline V gives CDR1 SGDLS, CDR2 YYNGEE. The receptor was derived from a man between 40 and 49 years old who had recovered from COVID-19. The chain has TRBV9 and TRBJ2-2, with a tentative D call TRBD1 (6 bases). Sequenced sample: PBMCs or T cells enriched from blood (not recorded which). CDR3 DNA: TGTGCCAGCAGGGACAGTTCAGCCGGGGAGCTGTTTTTT. Amino acid sequence: CASRDSSAGELFF. Supplemented by reference TRBV9 and TRBJ2-2, the full variable domain reads DSGVTQTPKHLITATGQRVTLRCSPRSGDLSVYWYQQSLDQGLQFLIQYYNGEERAKGNILERFSAQQFPDLHSELNLSSLELGDSALYFCASRDSSAGELFFGEGSRLTVL.